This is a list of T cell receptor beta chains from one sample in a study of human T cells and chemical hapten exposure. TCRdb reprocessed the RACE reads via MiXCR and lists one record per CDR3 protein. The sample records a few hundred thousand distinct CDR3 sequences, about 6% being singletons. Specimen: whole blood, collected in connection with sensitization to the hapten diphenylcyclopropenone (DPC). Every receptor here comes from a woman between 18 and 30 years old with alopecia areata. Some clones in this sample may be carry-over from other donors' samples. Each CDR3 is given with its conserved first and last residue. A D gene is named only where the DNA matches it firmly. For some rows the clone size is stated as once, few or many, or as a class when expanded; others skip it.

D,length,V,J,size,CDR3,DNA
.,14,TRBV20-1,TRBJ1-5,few,CSARGREGNQPQHF,TGCAGTGCTAGAGGTAGGGAGGGCAATCAGCCCCAGCATTTT
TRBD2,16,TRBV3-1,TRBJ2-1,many,CASSQGSGGAYNEQFF,TGTGCCAGCAGCCAAGGTTCCGGGGGGGCCTACAATGAGCAGTTCTTC
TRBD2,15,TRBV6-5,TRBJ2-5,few,CASSPGLAVRETQYF,TGTGCCAGCAGCCCCGGACTAGCGGTGCGGGAGACCCAGTACTTC
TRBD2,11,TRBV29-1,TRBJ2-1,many,CSVYGRGEQFF,TGCAGCGTTTACGGGAGGGGTGAGCAGTTCTTC
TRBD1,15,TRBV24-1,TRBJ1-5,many,CATSDLDRGGQPQHF,TGTGCCACCAGTGATCTTGACAGGGGAGGTCAGCCCCAGCATTTT
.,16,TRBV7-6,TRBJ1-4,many,CASSLGRWGSGEKLFF,TGTGCCAGCAGCTTAGGTCGTTGGGGCTCCGGTGAAAAACTGTTTTTT
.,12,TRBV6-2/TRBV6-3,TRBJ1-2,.,CASSSQEDGYTF,TGTGCCAGCAGTTCCCAGGAAGATGGCTACACCTTC
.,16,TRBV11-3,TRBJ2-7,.,CASSFEVLRLPHEQYF,TGTGCCAGCAGCTTTGAAGTTCTCCGATTGCCCCACGAGCAGTACTTC
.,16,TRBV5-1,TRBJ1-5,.,CASSDGPMMGNQPQHF,TGCGCCAGCAGCGATGGGCCCATGATGGGCAATCAGCCCCAGCATTTT
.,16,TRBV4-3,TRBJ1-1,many,CASSQDPRGLNTEAFF,TGCGCCAGCAGCCAAGATCCTAGGGGCCTGAACACTGAAGCTTTCTTT
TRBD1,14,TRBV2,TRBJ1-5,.,CASRGDSKNQPQHF,TGTGCCAGCAGAGGGGACAGTAAGAATCAGCCCCAGCATTTT
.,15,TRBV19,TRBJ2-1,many,CASRQLGGPYNEQFF,TGTGCCAGTAGGCAACTCGGGGGACCCTACAATGAGCAGTTCTTC
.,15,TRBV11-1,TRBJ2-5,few,CASSLRRGLQETQYF,TGTGCCAGCAGCTTACGCCGGGGGCTCCAAGAGACCCAGTACTTC
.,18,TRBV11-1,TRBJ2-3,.,CASSFIRGAGTGGDTQYF,TGTGCCAGCAGCTTTATCCGGGGGGCCGGGACCGGAGGAGATACGCAGTATTTT